This passage covers 17 T cell receptor beta chains from one sample sequenced in a study of T-cell memory formation after mild COVID-19. TCRdb passed the 5' RACE reads through MiXCR, listing each CDR3 protein once. The top ten clones hold about 22% of a sample with 400,000 to 450,000 distinct CDR3 sequences, about 20% of them seen once. Sequenced input: PBMCs or a T cell subset sorted from them (not recorded which). The receptors were gathered from a man younger than 30 who had mild COVID-19 (a few samples of this study predate the infection). Cell type and time point are not known.

The genes are TRBV6-1 and TRBJ1-1, with D possibly TRBD1 on 5 matching bases. Trimming removed 7 bases at V and 0 bases at J, with 15 bases between. The length of the CDR3 is 15 residues. The germline V gene has CDR1 MNHNS and CDR2 SASEGT. The DNA for the CDR3 is TGTGCCAGCACCTCAGGGTTACCCATGAACACTGAAGCTTTCTTT. Protein sequence: CASTSGLPMNTEAFF.

This clonotype was observed a few times. The gene calls are TRBV4-2 and TRBJ1-1; D is possibly TRBD1 (6 bases). Trimming stripped 0 bases from V and 3 bases from J, with 8 bases between. Germline CDR1 reads LGHNA; CDR2 reads YNFKEQ. CDR3 length: 14 amino acids. The chain's CDR3 is CASSQEGGYTEAFF. In DNA form, the CDR3 reads TGTGCCAGCAGCCAAGAAGGGGGGTACACTGAAGCTTTCTTT.

The chain recombines TRBV4-1 with TRBJ2-5; either TRBD1 or TRBD2 may fit D (5 bases each). With 4 bases removed from V and 4 bases from J, the gap between germline ends came to 16 bases. Germline CDR1 MGHRA, CDR2 YSYEKL. The CDR3 contains 15 residues. CDR3 in DNA: TGCGCCAGCAGCCCCCTGATTGGGACCGCAGAGACCCAGTACTTC. This translates into CASSPLIGTAETQYF.

This clonotype was recorded a few times. CDR3 loop: CASSPSPGRSPYEQYF. The CDR3 region has the DNA TGTGCCAGCAGCCCATCCCCGGGACGGAGCCCCTACGAGCAGTACTTC. V gene TRBV9 combines with J gene TRBJ2-7; D may correspond to TRBD1 or TRBD2 (5 bases each). The V end lost 4 bases, the J end lost 2 bases, and 19 bases lay between the germline ends. There are 16 residues in the CDR3. Germline V gives CDR1 SGDLS, CDR2 YYNGEE.

This clonotype was counted a few times. The J gene is TRBJ1-1, the V gene TRBV27; 7 bases align to TRBD1. The junction had 14 bases not matched to a gene; V was cut back by 5 bases and J by 8 bases. The germline V gene encodes CDR1 MNHEY and CDR2 SMNVEV (reference sequence). This CDR3 is 15 amino acids long. The CDR3 DNA reads as TGTGCCAGCAGTGATAAAGGGGGCAGGGGATTCGAAGCTTTCTTT. Translation gives CASSDKGGRGFEAFF.

The chain couples TRBV12-3 or TRBV12-4 to TRBJ1-2; D is unclear. This CDR3 is 19 amino acids long. The ends were cut back, 5 bases at V and 3 bases at J, with 28 bases in the middle. The CDR3 loop reads CASSGGRTGLPVPYYGYTF. The CDR3 DNA is TGTGCCAGCAGTGGCGGCCGGACGGGTCTCCCCGTACCCTACTATGGCTACACCTTC.

V usage is TRBV4-2 and J usage is TRBJ1-4; tentative D call: TRBD1 (6 bases). V was clipped by 1 base and J by 5 bases, with 17 bases between them. Germline lookup yields CDR1 LGHNA and CDR2 YNFKEQ. This CDR3 spans 17 amino acids. The CDR3 here is CASSQVFLGGSNEKLFF. DNA for the CDR3: TGTGCCAGCAGCCAAGTGTTCCTGGGGGGCTCGAATGAAAAACTGTTTTTT.

This clonotype was seen a few times. This chain uses TRBV6-1 with TRBJ1-5, with a weak D call TRBD1 (5 bases). CDR1 is MNHNS and CDR2 is SASEGT in the germline V gene. The CDR3 has 14 residues. V lost 2 bases to trimming and J lost 4 bases, with 9 bases between them. CDR3 coding DNA: TGTGCCAGCAGTGAATCAGGGTGGAATCAGCCCCAGCATTTT. This translates into CASSESGWNQPQHF.

This clonotype was detected only a few times. V gene TRBV9 combines with J gene TRBJ2-1, with unresolved D. With 0 bases removed from V and 5 bases from J, the gap between germline ends came to 6 bases. The CDR3 consists of 13 residues. Per germline, CDR1 SGDLS and CDR2 YYNGEE. CDR3 region: CASSVAPNNEQFF. Here the CDR3 DNA reads TGTGCCAGCAGCGTAGCTCCAAACAATGAGCAGTTCTTC.

Only a few counts were recorded for this clonotype. The chain has TRBV5-1 and TRBJ2-3; the match to TRBD2 covers 9 bases. V gave up 3 bases and J gave up 2 bases; unmatched junction bases: 4. This CDR3 is 15 amino acids long. Germline CDR1 and CDR2: SGHRS and YFSETQ. CDR3 loop: CASSSSGVYTDTQYF. CDR3 DNA sequence: TGCGCCAGCAGCTCTAGCGGGGTCTACACAGATACGCAGTATTTT.

The chain recombines TRBV5-1 with TRBJ2-7; 10 bases fit TRBD1. CDR1 SGHRS and CDR2 YFSETQ come from the germline V gene. The CDR3 runs to 14 residues. The V and J ends lost 7 bases and 3 bases, in that order; junction bases with no gene match: 7. CDR3 protein: CASAMGQGYYEQYF. Written as DNA, the CDR3 is TGCGCCAGCGCGATGGGACAGGGGTACTACGAGCAGTACTTC.

This clonotype was counted a few times. The genes are TRBV27 and TRBJ1-5; 10 bases line up with TRBD1. CDR3 length: 14 amino acids. CDR1 and CDR2 (germline): MNHEY, SMNVEV (reference sequence). The V gene end was trimmed by 6 bases and the J gene end by 9 bases; junction bases not matched to a gene: 8. The CDR3 bases are TGTGCCAGCAGCCGAGGGACAGGGGATCGGCCCCAGCATTTT. Translation: CASSRGTGDRPQHF.

This clonotype appeared once. This chain links TRBV6-1 with TRBJ2-2; D gene uncertain. From germline, CDR1 is MNHNS and CDR2 SASEGT. This CDR3 has 13 residues. V was cut by 6 bases and J by 0 bases, with 5 bases left in between. DNA of the CDR3: TGTGCCAGCAGGTACGCGAACACCGGGGAGCTGTTTTTT. Its protein is CASRYANTGELFF.

The chain is built from TRBV7-3 and TRBJ2-1; D is possibly TRBD2 (7 bases). Germline lookup yields CDR1 SGHTA and CDR2 FQGTGA. The CDR3 loop spans 13 amino acids. The V and J ends lost 5 bases and 10 bases respectively, with 15 bases between them. As DNA, the CDR3 is TGTGCCAGCAGCCGGGGGGCTAGAGAAGAGCAGTTCTTC. It is translated as CASSRGAREEQFF.

This clonotype was found many times. The genes are TRBV19 and TRBJ1-6, with a weak D call TRBD1 (6 bases). Trimming removed 4 bases at V and 6 bases at J, with 10 bases between. This CDR3 contains 14 residues. Germline V gene lookup returns CDR1 LNHDA and CDR2 SQIVND (reference sequence). CDR3 loop: CASSTSGVNSPLHF. The CDR3 coding sequence is TGTGCCAGTAGTACCTCAGGGGTTAATTCACCCCTCCACTTT.

This chain uses TRBV7-9 with TRBJ1-1, with TRBD1 identical over 7 bases. Trimming took 2 bases from V and 1 from J; bases not matched to a gene: 4. The germline CDR1 and CDR2 sequences are SEHNR and FQNEAQ (reference sequence). This CDR3 region has 15 residues. CDR3 nucleotides: TGTGCCAGCAGCTTACTCCGGGACAGGAACACTGAAGCTTTCTTT. This sequence encodes CASSLLRDRNTEAFF.

J is TRBJ1-6 and V is TRBV12-3 or TRBV12-4, with a possible D match to TRBD1 (5 bases). The CDR3 spans 14 residues. V lost 7 bases to trimming and J lost 10 bases, with 17 bases between them. The CDR3 is CASTRTGGGSPLHF. The CDR3 coding sequence is TGTGCCAGCACCCGTACTGGGGGGGGGTCACCCCTCCACTTT.